A selection of T cell receptor beta chains follows, all from one sample in a study of CD4 T cells in relation to SARS-CoV-2 and coronaviruses. Their specific antigens are unknown. Measured with immunoSEQ multiplex PCR; TCRdb has only the in-frame clones, and not every one. This table holds about 18,000 clones, 70% to 80% found once. The sequencing input was CD4+ T cells from PBMCs, cultured in vitro. The receptor set was obtained from a human donor in good health. The CDR3 runs from the conserved cysteine through the conserved F or W. D genes are given only for firm matches. A clone size is listed for some rows: how often the clone was seen (once, few, many), or a class if it is expanded.

D,V,J,size,CDR3,DNA
NA,TRBV6-6,TRBJ1-5,NA,CASSYAWRGTNQPQHF,TGTGCCAGCAGTTACGCCTGGCGGGGAACCAATCAGCCCCAGCATTTT
TRBD2,TRBV5-4,TRBJ2-7,NA,CASSPEPGLAAFREYF,TGTGCCAGCAGCCCTGAGCCGGGACTAGCGGCCTTTAGGGAGTACTTC
TRBD2,TRBV4-2,TRBJ2-3,NA,CASSQLKTAGASTDTQYF,TGTGCCAGCAGCCAATTAAAGACAGCGGGAGCTAGCACAGATACGCAGTATTTT
TRBD2,TRBV20-1,TRBJ2-7,NA,CSASFGGRAYEQYF,TGCAGTGCTAGTTTCGGGGGGAGGGCCTACGAGCAGTACTTC
TRBD1,TRBV6-2/TRBV6-3,TRBJ2-6,NA,CASSGQGFDGANVLTF,TGTGCCAGCAGTGGACAGGGGTTTGACGGGGCCAACGTCCTGACTTTC
TRBD1,TRBV13,TRBJ2-7,NA,CASSSKTGGQSDYEQYF,TGTGCCAGCAGCTCCAAGACAGGGGGCCAGTCGGATTACGAGCAGTACTTC
TRBD1,TRBV19,TRBJ2-6,NA,CASSGQGRVVSGANVLTF,TGTGCCAGTAGTGGACAGGGGCGCGTAGTCTCTGGGGCCAACGTCCTGACTTTC
NA,TRBV9,TRBJ2-1,NA,CASSVAEGYSYNEQFF,TGTGCCAGCAGCGTAGCTGAAGGATACTCCTACAATGAGCAGTTCTTC
TRBD1,TRBV10-1,TRBJ2-7,NA,CASRPKGQGSCHSSYEQYF,TGCGCCAGCAGACCTAAGGGACAGGGGAGTTGTCATAGCTCCTACGAGCAGTACTTC
NA,TRBV6-1,TRBJ2-7,NA,CASSERTDSTYEQYF,TGTGCCAGCAGTGAAAGGACAGATTCTACCTACGAGCAGTACTTC
NA,TRBV11-2,TRBJ2-1,NA,CASSLDTSNNEQFF,TGTGCCAGCAGCTTAGATACTAGCAACAATGAGCAGTTCTTC
NA,TRBV7-9,TRBJ2-2,few,CASSLGGGNTGELFF,TGTGCCAGCAGCTTAGGGGGCGGGAACACCGGGGAGCTGTTTTTT
NA,TRBV11-2,TRBJ1-4,NA,CASSFTDGEKLFF,TGTGCCAGCAGCTTCACGGACGGAGAAAAACTGTTTTTT
NA,TRBV27,TRBJ1-6,NA,CASSLFGRTGTAYNSPLHF,TGTGCCAGCAGTTTATTCGGCCGAACCGGGACGGCTTATAATTCACCCCTCCACTTT
NA,TRBV28,TRBJ1-2,NA,CASSLSGLVFYGYTF,TGTGCCAGCAGTTTATCAGGGTTAGTTTTCTATGGCTACACCTTC
TRBD2,TRBV5-4,TRBJ2-5,NA,CASSLSGRGGLETQYF,TGTGCCAGCAGCTTGTCAGGGAGGGGTGGGTTGGAGACCCAGTACTTC
NA,TRBV7-8,TRBJ1-6,few,CASSLEYRDNSPLHF,TGTGCCAGCAGCTTAGAGTACCGGGATAATTCACCCCTCCACTTT
NA,TRBV27,TRBJ1-2,NA,CASRGTYNYGYTF,TGTGCCAGCAGGGGCACCTATAACTATGGCTACACCTTC
NA,TRBV7-9,TRBJ1-2,NA,CASSQPTATYGYTF,TGTGCCAGCAGCCAACCGACGGCTACCTATGGCTACACCTTC
NA,TRBV14,TRBJ2-1,once,CASSSYNEQFF,TGTGCCAGCAGTTCCTACAATGAGCAGTTCTTC
NA,TRBV5-1,TRBJ1-1,NA,CASSLGEFRTNTEAFF,TGCGCCAGCAGCTTGGGAGAGTTTCGGACTAACACTGAAGCTTTCTTT
NA,TRBV25-1,TRBJ2-6,NA,CASSGRTPSGANVLTF,TGTGCCAGCAGTGGCAGGACACCTTCTGGGGCCAACGTCCTGACTTTC
NA,TRBV6-4,TRBJ1-1,NA,CASSASGGITEAFF,TGTGCCAGCAGCGCCTCCGGGGGAATCACTGAAGCTTTCTTT
NA,TRBV7-2,TRBJ1-1,NA,CASTKSRGNTEAFF,TGTGCCAGCACCAAAAGTCGGGGAAACACTGAAGCTTTCTTT